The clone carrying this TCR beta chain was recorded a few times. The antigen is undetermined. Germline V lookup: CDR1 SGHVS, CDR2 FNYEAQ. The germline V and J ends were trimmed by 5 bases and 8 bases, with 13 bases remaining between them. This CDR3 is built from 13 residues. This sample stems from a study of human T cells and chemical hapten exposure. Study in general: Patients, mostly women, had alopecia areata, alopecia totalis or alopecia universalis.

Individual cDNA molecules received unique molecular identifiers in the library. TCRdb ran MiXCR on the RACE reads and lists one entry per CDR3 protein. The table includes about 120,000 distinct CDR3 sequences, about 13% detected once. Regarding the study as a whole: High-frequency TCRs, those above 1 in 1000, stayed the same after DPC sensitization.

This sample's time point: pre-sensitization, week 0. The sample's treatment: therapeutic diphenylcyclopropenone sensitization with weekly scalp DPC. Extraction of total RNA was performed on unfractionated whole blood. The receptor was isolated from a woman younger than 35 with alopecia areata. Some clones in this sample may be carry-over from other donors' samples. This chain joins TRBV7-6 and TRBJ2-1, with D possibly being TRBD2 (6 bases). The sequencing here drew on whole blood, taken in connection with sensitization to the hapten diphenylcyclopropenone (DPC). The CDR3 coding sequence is TGTGCCAGCAGCCCCCGGTGGAGGGATGAGCAGTTCTTC. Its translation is CASSPRWRDEQFF.